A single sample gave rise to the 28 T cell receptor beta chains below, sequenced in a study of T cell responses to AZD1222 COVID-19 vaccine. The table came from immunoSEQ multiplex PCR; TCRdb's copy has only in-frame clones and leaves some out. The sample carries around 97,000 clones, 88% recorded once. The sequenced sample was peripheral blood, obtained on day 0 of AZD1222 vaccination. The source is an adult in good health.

CDR3 DNA sequence: TGTGCCAGCAGCCCCTCCGGGGAGCTGTTTTTT. As protein: CASSPSGELFF. The V gene is TRBV12-3 or TRBV12-4, the J gene TRBJ2-2, with no clear D. The CDR3 totals 11 residues. Trimming removed 6 bases at V and 6 bases at J, with 5 bases between.

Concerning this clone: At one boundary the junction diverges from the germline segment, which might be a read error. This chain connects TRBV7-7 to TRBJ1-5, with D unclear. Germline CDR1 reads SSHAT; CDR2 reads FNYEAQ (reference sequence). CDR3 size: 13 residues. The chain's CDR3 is CASSLGRNQPQHF. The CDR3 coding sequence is TGTGCTAGCAGCTTAGGCCGAAATCAGCCCCAGCATTTT.

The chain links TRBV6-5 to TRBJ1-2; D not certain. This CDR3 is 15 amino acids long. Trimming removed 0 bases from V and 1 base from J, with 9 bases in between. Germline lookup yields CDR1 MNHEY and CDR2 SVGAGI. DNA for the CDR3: TGTGCCAGCAGTTACTCATCGGACGGTAACTATGGCTACACCTTC. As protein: CASSYSSDGNYGYTF.

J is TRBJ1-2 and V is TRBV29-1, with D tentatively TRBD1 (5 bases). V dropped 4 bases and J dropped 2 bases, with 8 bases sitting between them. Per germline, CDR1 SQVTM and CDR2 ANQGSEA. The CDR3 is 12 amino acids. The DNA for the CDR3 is TGCAGCGTTGTGAGGGGAAACTATGGCTACACCTTC. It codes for CSVVRGNYGYTF.

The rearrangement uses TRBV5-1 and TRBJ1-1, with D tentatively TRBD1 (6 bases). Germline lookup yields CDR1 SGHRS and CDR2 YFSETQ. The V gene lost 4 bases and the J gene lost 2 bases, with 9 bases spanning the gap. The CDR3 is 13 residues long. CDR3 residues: CASSAQGNTEAFF. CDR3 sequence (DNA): TGCGCCAGCAGCGCACAGGGAAACACTGAAGCTTTCTTT.

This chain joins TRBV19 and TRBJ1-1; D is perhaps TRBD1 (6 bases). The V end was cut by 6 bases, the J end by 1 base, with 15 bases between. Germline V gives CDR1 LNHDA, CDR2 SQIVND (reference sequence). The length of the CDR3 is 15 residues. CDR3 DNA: TGTGCCAGTAGGACAGGCTTAGGGGAGAACACTGAAGCTTTCTTT. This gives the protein CASRTGLGENTEAFF.

CDR3 in amino acids: CASSSLAGGPETQYF. The DNA for the CDR3 is TGTGCCAGCAGCTCACTAGCGGGGGGGCCAGAGACCCAGTACTTC. This chain uses TRBV7-3 with TRBJ2-5; the match to TRBD2 covers 13 bases. Germline V CDR1 and CDR2: SGHTA, FQGTGA. V shed 4 bases, J shed 4 bases, and the junction held 3 bases outside the gene matches. The CDR3 is 15 amino acids.

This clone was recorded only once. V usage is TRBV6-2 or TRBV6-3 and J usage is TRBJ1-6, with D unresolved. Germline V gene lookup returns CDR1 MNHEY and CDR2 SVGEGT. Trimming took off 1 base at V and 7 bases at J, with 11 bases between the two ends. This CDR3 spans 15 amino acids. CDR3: CASSYYGTQNSPLHF. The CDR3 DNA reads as TGTGCCAGCAGTTACTACGGTACGCAGAATTCACCCCTCCACTTT.

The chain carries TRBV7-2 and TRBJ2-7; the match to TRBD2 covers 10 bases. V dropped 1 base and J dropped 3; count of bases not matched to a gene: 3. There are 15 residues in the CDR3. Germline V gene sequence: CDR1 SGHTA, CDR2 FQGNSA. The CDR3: CASSLVAGGIYEQYF. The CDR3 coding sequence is TGTGCCAGCAGCTTAGTAGCGGGGGGAATCTACGAGCAGTACTTC.

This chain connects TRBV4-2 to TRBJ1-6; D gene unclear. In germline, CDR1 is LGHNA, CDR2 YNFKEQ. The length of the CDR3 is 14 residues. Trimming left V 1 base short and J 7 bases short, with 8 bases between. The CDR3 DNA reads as TGTGCCAGCAGCCAAGGTCAAGAGAATTCACCCCTCCACTTT. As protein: CASSQGQENSPLHF.

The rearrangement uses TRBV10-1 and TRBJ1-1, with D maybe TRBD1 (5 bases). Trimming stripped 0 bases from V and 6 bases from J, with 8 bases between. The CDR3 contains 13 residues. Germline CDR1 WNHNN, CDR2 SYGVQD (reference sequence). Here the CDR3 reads CASSESGVAEAFF. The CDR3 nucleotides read TGCGCCAGCAGTGAGTCGGGGGTGGCTGAAGCTTTCTTT.

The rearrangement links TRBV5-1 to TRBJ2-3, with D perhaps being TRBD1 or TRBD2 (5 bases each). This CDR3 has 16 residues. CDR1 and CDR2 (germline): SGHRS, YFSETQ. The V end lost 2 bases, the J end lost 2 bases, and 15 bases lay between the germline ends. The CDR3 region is CASSFGGPGATDTQYF. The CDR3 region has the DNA TGCGCCAGCAGCTTCGGAGGCCCCGGGGCCACAGATACGCAGTATTTT.

CDR3 nucleotides: TGTGCCAGCAGCCCCAGGGTAGCGGCAAGCTCCTACAATGAGCAGTTCTTC. Amino acids: CASSPRVAASSYNEQFF. The chain is built from TRBV7-2 and TRBJ2-1, with D maybe TRBD2 (6 bases). The CDR3 loop spans 17 amino acids. Germline V gives CDR1 SGHTA, CDR2 FQGNSA. Trimming shortened V by 5 bases and J by 0 bases, and 17 bases separated the two germline ends.

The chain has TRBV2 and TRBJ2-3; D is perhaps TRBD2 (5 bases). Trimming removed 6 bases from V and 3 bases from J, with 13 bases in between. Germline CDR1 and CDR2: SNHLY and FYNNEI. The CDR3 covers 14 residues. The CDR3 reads CASSAGLVTDTQYF. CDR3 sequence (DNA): TGTGCCAGCAGCGCTGGACTCGTGACAGATACGCAGTATTTT.

This CDR3 reads CASSLWGGARLQPQHF. The CDR3 coding sequence is TGTGCCAGCAGCTTATGGGGGGGCGCCCGCCTTCAGCCCCAGCATTTT. V and J are TRBV7-2 and TRBJ1-5; possible D gene TRBD1, 6 bases. The CDR3 runs to 16 residues. V shed 2 bases and J shed 6 bases, with 17 bases lying between them. Germline V lookup: CDR1 SGHTA, CDR2 FQGNSA.

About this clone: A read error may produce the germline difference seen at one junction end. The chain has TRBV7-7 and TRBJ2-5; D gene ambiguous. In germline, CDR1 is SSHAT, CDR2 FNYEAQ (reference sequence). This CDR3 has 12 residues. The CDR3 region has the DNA TGTGCTAGCAGTGGCGGTGGAGAGACCCAGTACTTC. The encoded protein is CASSGGGETQYF.

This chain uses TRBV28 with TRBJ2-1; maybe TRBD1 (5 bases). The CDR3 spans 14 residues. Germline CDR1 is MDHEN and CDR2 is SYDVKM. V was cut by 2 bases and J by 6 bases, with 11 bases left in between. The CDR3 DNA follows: TGTGCCAGCAGTTTAAAGGGGTCCGGCAATGAGCAGTTCTTC. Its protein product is CASSLKGSGNEQFF.

The CDR3 region is CASSLDRSNTEAFF. The CDR3 bases are TGTGCCAGCAGCTTAGATCGATCGAACACTGAAGCTTTCTTT. J is TRBJ1-1 and V is TRBV7-2, with D unclear. Looked up from germline, CDR1 is SGHTA and CDR2 is FQGNSA. Trimming removed 1 base at V and 1 base at J, with 7 bases between. This CDR3 has 14 amino acids.

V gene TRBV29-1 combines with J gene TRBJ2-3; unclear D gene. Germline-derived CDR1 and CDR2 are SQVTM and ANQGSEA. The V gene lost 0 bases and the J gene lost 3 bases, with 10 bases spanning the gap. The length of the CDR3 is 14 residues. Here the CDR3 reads CSVEDGPWTDTQYF. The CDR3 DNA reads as TGCAGCGTTGAAGATGGTCCGTGGACAGATACGCAGTATTTT.

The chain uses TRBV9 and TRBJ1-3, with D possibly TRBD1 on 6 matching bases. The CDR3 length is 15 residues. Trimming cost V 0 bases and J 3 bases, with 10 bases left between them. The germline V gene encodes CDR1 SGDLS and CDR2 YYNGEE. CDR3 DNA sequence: TGTGCCAGCAGCGTAGGAGGGGGAGGTGGAAACACCATATATTTT. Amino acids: CASSVGGGGGNTIYF. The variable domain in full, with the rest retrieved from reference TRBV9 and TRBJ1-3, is DSGVTQTPKHLITATGQRVTLRCSPRSGDLSVYWYQQSLDQGLQFLIQYYNGEERAKGNILERFSAQQFPDLHSELNLSSLELGDSALYFCASSVGGGGGNTIYFGEGSWLTVV.

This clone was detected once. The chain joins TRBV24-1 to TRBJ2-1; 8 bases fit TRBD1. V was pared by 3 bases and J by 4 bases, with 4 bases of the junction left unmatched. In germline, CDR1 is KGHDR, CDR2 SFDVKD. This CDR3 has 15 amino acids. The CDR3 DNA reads TGTGCCACCAGTGATCCCGGGACAGGATACAATGAGCAGTTCTTC. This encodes CATSDPGTGYNEQFF.

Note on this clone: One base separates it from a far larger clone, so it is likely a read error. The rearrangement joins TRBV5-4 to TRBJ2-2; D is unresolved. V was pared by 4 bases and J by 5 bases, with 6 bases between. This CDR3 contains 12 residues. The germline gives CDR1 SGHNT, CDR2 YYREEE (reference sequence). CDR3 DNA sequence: TGTGCCAGCAGCACCAATACCGGGGAGCTGTTTTTT. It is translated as CASSTNTGELFF.

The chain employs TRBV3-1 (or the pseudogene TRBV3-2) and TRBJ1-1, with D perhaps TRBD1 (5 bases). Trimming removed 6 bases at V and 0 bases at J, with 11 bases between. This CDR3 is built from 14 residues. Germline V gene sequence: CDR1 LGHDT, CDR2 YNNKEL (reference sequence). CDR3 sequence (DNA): TGTGCCAGCAGTCCCGACAGTCTGAACACTGAAGCTTTCTTT. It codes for CASSPDSLNTEAFF.

The CDR3 is CASSPFGPMVNTEAFF. In DNA, the CDR3 is TGCGCCAGCAGCCCCTTCGGCCCGATGGTGAACACTGAAGCTTTCTTT. The gene calls are TRBV5-1 and TRBJ1-1; D is unresolved. V was clipped by 4 bases and J by 0 bases, with 16 bases between them. Germline values: CDR1 SGHRS, CDR2 YFSETQ. The CDR3 spans 16 residues. Drawing the rest from reference TRBV5-1 and TRBJ1-1, the complete variable domain is KAGVTQTPRYLIKTRGQQVTLSCSPISGHRSVSWYQQTPGQGLQFLFEYFSETQRNKGNFPGRFSGRQFSNSRSEMNVSTLELGDSALYLCASSPFGPMVNTEAFFGQGTRLTVV.

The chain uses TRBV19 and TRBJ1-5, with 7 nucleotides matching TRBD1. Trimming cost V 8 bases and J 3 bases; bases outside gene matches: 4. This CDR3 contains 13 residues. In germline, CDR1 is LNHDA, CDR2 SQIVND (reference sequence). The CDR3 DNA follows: TGTGCCAGTGCCGGGACAGTCAATCAGCCCCAGCATTTT. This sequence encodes CASAGTVNQPQHF.

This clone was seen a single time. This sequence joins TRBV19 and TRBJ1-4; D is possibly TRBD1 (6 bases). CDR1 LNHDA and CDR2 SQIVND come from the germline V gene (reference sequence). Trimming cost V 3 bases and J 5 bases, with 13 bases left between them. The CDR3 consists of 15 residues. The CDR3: CASSIGGRVNEKLFF. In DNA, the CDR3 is TGTGCCAGTAGTATCGGGGGCAGGGTCAATGAAAAACTGTTTTTT.

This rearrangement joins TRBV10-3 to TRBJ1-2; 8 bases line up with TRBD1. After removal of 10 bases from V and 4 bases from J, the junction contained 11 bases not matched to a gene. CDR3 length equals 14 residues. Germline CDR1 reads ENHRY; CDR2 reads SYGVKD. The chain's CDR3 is CATFTGGQVYGYTF. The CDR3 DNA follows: TGTGCCACATTCACAGGGGGGCAGGTCTATGGCTACACCTTC.

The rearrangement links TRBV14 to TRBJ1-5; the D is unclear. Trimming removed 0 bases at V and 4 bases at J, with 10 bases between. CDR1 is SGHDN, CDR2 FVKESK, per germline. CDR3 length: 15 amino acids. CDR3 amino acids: CASSQDPPENQPQHF. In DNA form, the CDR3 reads TGTGCCAGCAGCCAAGATCCCCCCGAGAATCAGCCCCAGCATTTT.